Presented here are 16 T cell receptor beta chains from one specimen sequenced in a study of tumor and adjacent non-tumor tissue in lung cancer. TCRbeta libraries were built with three rounds of nested PCR, modified from ARM-PCR. TCRdb analysed the multiplex PCR reads with MiXCR anew, one entry per CDR3 protein. The table lists about 75,000 distinct CDR3 sequences, under 70% of them singletons. No cell sorting was done before RNA was extracted from the tissue. The normal lung tissue was taken more than 3 cm from the tumor edge. Sequencing was carried out using distant non-tumor lung tissue. The source of these receptors is a woman between 45 and 65 years old with non-small cell lung cancer.

The table lists this clonotype with a count of one. This may stem from a read error, because a much larger clone lies one nucleotide away. Since no conserved phenylalanine or tryptophan closes the CDR3, a read error is the likely cause. V gene TRBV11-2 combines with J gene TRBJ1-5; D ambiguous. The CDR3 sequence is 13 residues long. CDR1 is SGHAT and CDR2 is FQNNGV in the germline V gene. CDR3 residues: CTSNLDRNQPQHS. CDR3 sequence (DNA): TGTACCAGCAACTTAGACCGCAATCAGCCCCAGCATTCT.

The rearrangement joins TRBV5-1 to TRBJ2-2, with D unclear. Germline V gene data show CDR1 as SGHRS and CDR2 as YFSETQ. The CDR3 has 14 residues. Trimming pared 1 base from V and 1 base from J, leaving 5 bases between. The CDR3 DNA is TGCGCCAGCAGCTTGAAAGTGAACACCGGGGAGCTGTTTTTT. This gives the protein CASSLKVNTGELFF.

In regard to this clonotype: The junction departs from germline at one end; a sequencing error may be responsible. This rearrangement joins TRBV20-1 to TRBJ2-6; D might be TRBD1 (5 bases). The CDR3 consists of 17 residues. CDR1 and CDR2 from the germline V gene are DFQATT and SNEGSKA (reference sequence). This CDR3 is CSARDLREPSGAKVPTF. The CDR3 DNA reads TGCAGTGCTAGAGATCTTAGGGAACCCTCTGGGGCCAAGGTCCCGACTTTC.

This clonotype was recorded only once. The final CDR3 position lacks the conserved phenylalanine or tryptophan, pointing to a likely read error. No DNA is shown, since the ends of the CDR3 on it are uncertain; the CDR3 is the one TCRdb lists. The chain joins TRBV11-3 to TRBJ2-3. Termini included, the CDR3 measures 14 amino acids. Germline V gene sequence: CDR1 SGHNT, CDR2 YENEEA. CDR3 loop: CASSLDSLADTQCI.

The chain has TRBV20-1 and TRBJ2-6; D not resolved. Trimming pared 0 bases from V and 0 bases from J, leaving 12 bases between. Germline V gene data show CDR1 as DFQATT and CDR2 as SNEGSKA (reference sequence). The CDR3 runs 17 residues. CDR3 nucleotides: TGCAGTGCTAGAGATTTTAGGGAAGCCTCTGGGGCCAACGTCCTGACTTTC. Encoded protein: CSARDFREASGANVLTF.

In this sample, this clonotype is medium-sized. V and J are TRBV11-2 and TRBJ2-7; 9 bases match TRBD1. The length of the CDR3 is 15 residues. The ends lost 1 base at V and 2 bases at J; junction bases unmatched: 3. The germline gives CDR1 SGHAT, CDR2 FQNNGV. The DNA of the CDR3 is TGTGCCAGCAGCTTAGTCAGGACAGGGGCCTACGAGCAGTACTTC. This sequence encodes CASSLVRTGAYEQYF.

This clonotype was found many times. The gene calls are TRBV10-2 and TRBJ2-1; no definite D call. CDR1 is WSHSY, CDR2 SAAADI, per germline. Trimming cost V 4 bases and J 6 bases, with 13 bases left between them. The CDR3 is made up of 14 amino acids. This chain's CDR3 is CASSASEVSNEQFF. CDR3 sequence (DNA): TGCGCCAGCAGTGCGTCTGAGGTCTCCAATGAGCAGTTCTTC.

A note on this clonotype: This may be a read error: a much more frequent sequence differs by one nucleotide. This chain connects TRBV4-1 to TRBJ2-1; 7 bases match TRBD2. Per the germline V gene, CDR1 is MGHRA and CDR2 is YSYEKL. This CDR3 region has 16 residues. The CDR3: CASSQDASSGYSEQFF. The CDR3, as DNA: TGCGCCAGCAGCCAAGATGCGTCTAGCGGATACAGTGAGCAGTTCTTC.

About this clonotype: Since the CDR3 does not end with the conserved phenylalanine or tryptophan, this likely comes from a read error. No DNA is shown, since the ends of the CDR3 on it are uncertain; the CDR3 is the one TCRdb lists. The gene calls are TRBV24-1 and TRBJ1-1; TRBD1, as called in the table, went unchecked against the DNA. The CDR3 adds up to 13 amino acids, both ends counted. Germline values: CDR1 KGHDR, CDR2 SFDVKD. CDR3 sequence: CATRQGGNTEAII.

As concerns this clonotype: Lacking the conserved final phenylalanine or tryptophan, this CDR3 likely reflects a read error. The rearrangement joins TRBV20-1 to TRBJ2-7, with 8 nucleotides matching TRBD2. V shed 7 bases, J shed 2 bases, and the junction held 7 bases outside the gene matches. The germline V gene has CDR1 DFQATT and CDR2 SNEGSKA (reference sequence). This CDR3 has 13 amino acids. The CDR3 nucleotides are TGCAGTGTTCATACTAGCGGCCCCTACGAGCAGTACTTA. This encodes CSVHTSGPYEQYL.

In its sample, this clonotype was seen once. The junction does not match germline at one end; this may be a read error. The rearrangement links TRBV11-2 to TRBJ2-2; D may correspond to TRBD1 or TRBD2 (5 bases each). CDR1 is SGHAT, CDR2 FQNNGV, per germline. The CDR3 length is 12 residues. CDR3: CASSFDQGVPHF. The DNA of the CDR3 is TGTGCCAGCAGCTTCGATCAGGGAGTCCCCCATTTT.

Comments on this clonotype: A much bigger clone sits one base away, suggesting this may be a read error. V and J are TRBV20-1 and TRBJ1-1; no definite D call. This CDR3 region has 14 residues. CDR1 is DFQATT and CDR2 is SNEGSKA in the germline V gene (reference sequence). Trimming shortened V by 3 bases and J by 1 base, and 12 bases separated the two germline ends. The CDR3 coding sequence is TGCAGTGCTAGTAGGGAACAGAGGAACACTGAAGCTTTCTTT. It is translated as CSASREQRNTEAFF.

Turning to this clonotype: Being one base from a much bigger clone, this may be a read error. The J gene is TRBJ2-7, the V gene TRBV20-1; D remains ambiguous. CDR3 length: 14 residues. Germline-derived CDR1 and CDR2 are DFQATT and SNEGSKA (reference sequence). CDR3: CSDRDLSKSYEQYF. The DNA of the CDR3 is TGCAGTGATAGAGATTTAAGTAAGTCCTACGAGCAGTACTTC.

This clonotype was counted many times. V usage is TRBV20-1 and J usage is TRBJ2-2; no definite D call. Per the germline V gene, CDR1 is DFQATT and CDR2 is SNEGSKA (reference sequence). V was shortened by 1 base and J by 6 bases, with 6 bases between the two germline ends. The CDR3 totals 12 residues. The chain's CDR3 is CSARGAPGELFF. The CDR3 nucleotides read TGCAGTGCTAGAGGAGCGCCCGGGGAGCTGTTTTTT.

This clonotype showed up many times. The CDR3 DNA reads as TGTGCCAGCACCCCTGATGGTCGACAGGGGATTTCCTACGAGCAGTACTTC. This sequence encodes CASTPDGRQGISYEQYF. The rearrangement joins TRBV6-6 to TRBJ2-7; 8 nucleotides agree with TRBD1. The ends lost 7 bases at V and 1 base at J; junction bases unmatched: 15. The length of the CDR3 is 17 residues. The germline V gene encodes CDR1 MNHNY and CDR2 SVGAGI (reference sequence).

This clonotype was detected many times. The V and J genes are TRBV20-1 and TRBJ2-5; 7 bases match TRBD1. The CDR3 has 15 residues. Germline loops: CDR1 DFQATT, CDR2 SNEGSKA (reference sequence). V trimming: 3 bases; J trimming: 3 bases; junction bases outside the gene matches: 10. CDR3 coding DNA: TGCAGTGCTAGGGCAACAGGGGATTCTAAAGAGACCCAGTACTTC. The encoded protein is CSARATGDSKETQYF.